A selection of T cell receptor beta chains follows, all from one sample in a study of shared clonotypes between healthy human individuals. The assay was immunoSEQ multiplex PCR, and TCRdb's table has in-frame clones only and misses some. The data hold 2 million to 2.5 million clones, with nearly 97% observed a single time. The specimen was naive CD4+ T cells sorted from blood. These receptor sequences come from a young man in good health. The CDR3 runs from the conserved cysteine through the conserved F or W. The order of the fields is J gene, V gene, D gene, clone size, CDR3 DNA, CDR3 protein. A D gene is named only where the DNA matches it firmly. Clone size is shown for a subset of rows, as once, few, many or a class of expanded clone.

TRBJ2-5 TRBV29-1 TRBD1 - TGCAGCGTTGAAGTAATGGGACAGGGGAGGTTAGGAGAGACCCAGTACTTC CSVEVMGQGRLGETQYF
TRBJ2-2 TRBV27 - - TGTGCCAGCAGGATCCCGGCGGGGAACACCGGGGAGCTGTTTTTT CASRIPAGNTGELFF
TRBJ2-1 TRBV4-3 - - TGCGCCAGCAGCCAAGATTCGGGGACACACCTCTACAATGAGCAGTTCTTC CASSQDSGTHLYNEQFF
TRBJ1-3 TRBV6-6 - - TGTGCCAGCAGACCCACGGGGAGTCCCAAAAACACCATATATTTT CASRPTGSPKNTIYF
TRBJ2-2 TRBV7-8 - - TGTGCCAGCAGCGTAACGGGCGGTATTTCCGGGGAGCTGTTTTTT CASSVTGGISGELFF
TRBJ2-1 TRBV7-2 - - TGTGCCAGCAGCGAGACTTGGTATGAGCAGTTCTTC CASSETWYEQFF
TRBJ2-5 TRBV6-1 TRBD1 once TGTGCCAGCAGTCGACAGGGGGCGAGGGAGACCCAGTACTTC CASSRQGARETQYF
TRBJ1-5 TRBV30 - few TGTGCCTGTAGCCCCACGGATAGCAATCAGCCCCAGCATTTT CACSPTDSNQPQHF
TRBJ2-2 TRBV11-2 - few TGTGCCAGCAGCTTAGGGGCCGAGAACACCGGGGAGCTGTTTTTT CASSLGAENTGELFF
TRBJ2-2 TRBV7-8 - once TGTGCCAGCAGCCCCATCGGGGGCGGAATAGCCGGGGAGCTGTTTTTT CASSPIGGGIAGELFF
TRBJ1-3 TRBV18 - once TGTGCCAGCTCACCAGCGGAAGCGAAGACTGGAAACACCATATATTTT CASSPAEAKTGNTIYF
TRBJ1-1 TRBV18 TRBD1 - TGTGCCAGCTCACCAGTCCGACAGGGGATTATTCGGGCTGAAGCTTTCTTT CASSPVRQGIIRAEAFF
TRBJ2-1 TRBV30 - - TGTGCCTGGAGCGCCATAGGGGCGGGAACTTTCAATGAGCAGTTCTTC CAWSAIGAGTFNEQFF
TRBJ1-6 TRBV6-6 - few TGTGCCAGCAGTTACGGGCAGTATAATTCACCCCTCCACTTT CASSYGQYNSPLHF
TRBJ2-1 TRBV10-3 TRBD2 - TGTGCCATCAGTGAAGGGACTAGCGGGAGGAACAATGAGCAGTTCTTC CAISEGTSGRNNEQFF
TRBJ2-1 TRBV4-3 - - TGCGCCAGCAGAGGTTCCGGCAATGAGCAGTTCTTC CASRGSGNEQFF
TRBJ2-5 TRBV9 - - TGTGCCAGCAGCGCTCCCGGGACCGCCTCCCTAGAGACCCAGTACTTC CASSAPGTASLETQYF
TRBJ1-1 TRBV9 - - TGTGCCAGCAGCGTATTGCCTGTGACGGACACTGAAGCTTTCTTT CASSVLPVTDTEAFF
TRBJ2-5 TRBV29-1 TRBD2 - TGCAGCGTGGATGGGACTAGGGGAAAAGGGACCCAGTACTTC CSVDGTRGKGTQYF
TRBJ1-3 TRBV9 - - TGTGCCAGCACCCAAACGGGGGGAGAAGGAAACACCATATATTTT CASTQTGGEGNTIYF
TRBJ1-4 TRBV15 - - TGTGCCACCAGCAGCGGGGGTGCTGCAACTAATGAAAAACTGTTTTTT CATSSGGAATNEKLFF
TRBJ2-7 TRBV6-5 - - TGTGCCAGCAGTTACTCCGGGGCAGGGCGGCACGAGCAGTACTTC CASSYSGAGRHEQYF
TRBJ2-7 TRBV4-1 - - TGCGCCAGCAGCCAAGAGGGCAGGGTAAGGCCGACCTACGAGCAGTACTTC CASSQEGRVRPTYEQYF
TRBJ2-6 TRBV5-4 TRBD2 - TGTGCCAGCAGCTGGGGGGGTCGTGGGGCCAACGTCCTGACTTTC CASSWGGRGANVLTF
TRBJ2-7 TRBV2 TRBD1 - TGTGCCAGCAGTAGGGACAGACAATACGAGCAGTACTTC CASSRDRQYEQYF
TRBJ1-5 TRBV6-1 - - TGTGCCAGCAGTGAAGCGCCAGGGAGAGGCAATCAGCCCCAGCATTTT CASSEAPGRGNQPQHF
TRBJ1-4 TRBV2 - - TGTGCCAGCCTTTACAGGGCTGAAAAACTGTTTTTT CASLYRAEKLFF
TRBJ1-1 TRBV11-2 TRBD1 - TGTGCCAGCAGCTCACAGGGGGGGAACACTGAAGCTTTCTTT CASSSQGGNTEAFF
TRBJ1-5 TRBV6-6 - - TGTGCCAGCAGTTACAAGGGTAGCAATCAGCCCCAGCATTTT CASSYKGSNQPQHF
TRBJ1-2 TRBV4-3 TRBD1 - TGCGCCAGCAGCCCGAGGACAGGGCTCCACTATGGCTACACCTTC CASSPRTGLHYGYTF
TRBJ1-5 TRBV10-3 TRBD1 - TGTGCCATCAGTGATTTGGACAGGGGTGGGAATCAGCCCCAGCATTTT CAISDLDRGGNQPQHF
TRBJ2-1 TRBV5-4 - - TGTGCCAGCAGCGATAGCGTAAACAATGAGCAGTTCTTC CASSDSVNNEQFF
TRBJ2-2 TRBV30 - - TGTGCCTGGAGTGTAGGTCAGGTCTTAACCGGGGAGCTGTTTTTT CAWSVGQVLTGELFF
TRBJ2-3 TRBV15 TRBD2 - TGTGCCACCAGTAGCGGGAGGTTCCCAGATACGCAGTATTTT CATSSGRFPDTQYF
TRBJ2-2 TRBV27 TRBD2 once TGTGCCAGCAGTTTAGGGGGTAGCGGGAGATTAAACACCGGGGAGCTGTTTTTT CASSLGGSGRLNTGELFF
TRBJ2-7 TRBV4-1 TRBD1 - TGCGCCAGCAGCCAGACAGGGGTTAGCTCCTACGAGCAGTACTTC CASSQTGVSSYEQYF
TRBJ2-5 TRBV10-3 TRBD2 - TGTGCCACCCGGACTAGCGGGGCGGAGACCCAGTACTTC CATRTSGAETQYF
TRBJ2-2 TRBV5-4 TRBD2 - TGTGCCAGCAGCTCCTTTAGCGGGAGGTCCAACACCGGGGAGCTGTTTTTT CASSSFSGRSNTGELFF
TRBJ1-1 TRBV6-1 - - TGTGCCAGCAGTGACCTGTGGGGGATTGGGAACACTGAAGCTTTCTTT CASSDLWGIGNTEAFF
TRBJ2-3 TRBV4-1 TRBD2 - TGCGCCAGCAGTGGACTAGCGGGAGTTGGAGATACGCAGTATTTT CASSGLAGVGDTQYF
TRBJ2-5 TRBV5-4 TRBD1 - TGTGCCAGCAATGACCAGGGGGCAGCAGGAGAGACCCAGTACTTC CASNDQGAAGETQYF
TRBJ2-1 TRBV29-1 TRBD1 - TGCAGCGTTTTCGACAGGGGGCGGTACAATGAGCAGTTCTTC CSVFDRGRYNEQFF
TRBJ1-2 TRBV6-1 - - TGTGCCAGCAGTGAATACAGCTATGGCTACACCTTC CASSEYSYGYTF
TRBJ2-1 TRBV11-3 - - TGTGCCAGCAGCCGCAGGGTGGGGGGTACCTACAATGAGCAGTTCTTC CASSRRVGGTYNEQFF
TRBJ2-7 TRBV5-3 - - TGTGCCAGAAGTAAGGACAGATCGTTCTCCTACGAGCAGTACTTC CARSKDRSFSYEQYF
TRBJ2-7 TRBV6-6 TRBD2 - TGTGCCAGCAGAACCGGGACTAGCGGCTACGAGCAGTACTTC CASRTGTSGYEQYF
TRBJ1-2 TRBV6-1 TRBD1 - TGTGCCAGCAGACGGACAGGGGTCGGACACTATGGCTACACCTTC CASRRTGVGHYGYTF
TRBJ1-5 TRBV18 TRBD1 once TGTGCCAGCTCACCGGGGACAGGGGTCCAGCCCCAGCATTTT CASSPGTGVQPQHF
TRBJ2-5 TRBV2 - - TGTGCCAGCACTCTCGACCCAGCGGGAGAGACCCAGTACTTC CASTLDPAGETQYF